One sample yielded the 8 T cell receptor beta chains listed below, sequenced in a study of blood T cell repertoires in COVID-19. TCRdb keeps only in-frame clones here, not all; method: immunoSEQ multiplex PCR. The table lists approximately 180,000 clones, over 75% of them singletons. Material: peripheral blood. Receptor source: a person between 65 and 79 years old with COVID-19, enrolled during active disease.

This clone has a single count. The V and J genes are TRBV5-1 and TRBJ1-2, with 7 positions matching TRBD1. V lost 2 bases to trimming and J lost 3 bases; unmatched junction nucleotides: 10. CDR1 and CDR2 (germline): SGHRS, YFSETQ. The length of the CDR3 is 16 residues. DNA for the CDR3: TGCGCCAGCAGCTTAACTAAATCGGGGACAGACTATGGCTACACCTTC. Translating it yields CASSLTKSGTDYGYTF.

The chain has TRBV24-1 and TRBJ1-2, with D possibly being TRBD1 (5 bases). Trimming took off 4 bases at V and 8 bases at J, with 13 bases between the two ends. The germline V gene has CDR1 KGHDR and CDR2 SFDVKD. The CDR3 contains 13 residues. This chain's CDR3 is CATSETGRPGYTF. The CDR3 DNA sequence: TGTGCCACCAGTGAAACAGGTCGGCCCGGCTACACCTTC.

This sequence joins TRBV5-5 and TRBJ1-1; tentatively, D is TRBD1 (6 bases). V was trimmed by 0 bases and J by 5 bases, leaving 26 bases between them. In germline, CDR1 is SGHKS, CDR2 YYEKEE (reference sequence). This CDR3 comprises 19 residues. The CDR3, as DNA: TGTGCCAGCAGCTTGGGTTCGTGGGCAGGGGTTTTTAGAGATACTGAAGCTTTCTTT. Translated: CASSLGSWAGVFRDTEAFF.

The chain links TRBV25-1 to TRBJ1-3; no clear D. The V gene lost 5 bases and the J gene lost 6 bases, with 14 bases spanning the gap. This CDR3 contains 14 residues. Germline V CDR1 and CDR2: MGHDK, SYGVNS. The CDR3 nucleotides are TGTGCCAGCAGTAACAGAGGGTACGAAAACACCATATATTTT. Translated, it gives CASSNRGYENTIYF. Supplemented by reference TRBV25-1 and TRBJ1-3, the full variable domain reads EADIYQTPRYLVIGTGKKITLECSQTMGHDKMYWYQQDPGMELHLIHYSYGVNSTEKGDLSSESTVSRIRTEHFPLTLESARPSHTSQYLCASSNRGYENTIYFGEGSWLTVV.

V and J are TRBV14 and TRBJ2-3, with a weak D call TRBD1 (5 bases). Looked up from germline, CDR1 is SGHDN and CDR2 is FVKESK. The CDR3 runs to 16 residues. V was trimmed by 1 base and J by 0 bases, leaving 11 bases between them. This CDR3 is CASSQAVGPSTDTQYF. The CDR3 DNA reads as TGTGCCAGCAGCCAAGCGGTGGGGCCAAGCACAGATACGCAGTATTTT.

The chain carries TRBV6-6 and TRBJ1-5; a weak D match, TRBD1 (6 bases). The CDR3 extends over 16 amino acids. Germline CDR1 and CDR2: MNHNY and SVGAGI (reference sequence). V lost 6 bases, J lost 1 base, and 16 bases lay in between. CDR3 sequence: CASRRQASGSNQPQHF. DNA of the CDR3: TGTGCCAGCAGGCGACAGGCATCGGGGAGCAATCAGCCCCAGCATTTT.

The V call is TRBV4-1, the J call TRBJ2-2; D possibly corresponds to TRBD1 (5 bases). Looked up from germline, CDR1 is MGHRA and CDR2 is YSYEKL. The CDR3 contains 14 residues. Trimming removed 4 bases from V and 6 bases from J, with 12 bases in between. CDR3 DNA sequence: TGCGCCAGCAGCCCAATGCAGGGATCCGGGGAGCTGTTTTTT. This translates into CASSPMQGSGELFF.

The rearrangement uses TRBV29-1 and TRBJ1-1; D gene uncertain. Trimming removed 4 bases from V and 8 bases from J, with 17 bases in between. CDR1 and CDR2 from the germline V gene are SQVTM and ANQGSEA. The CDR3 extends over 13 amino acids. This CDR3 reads CSVVRTGSVEAFF. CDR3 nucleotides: TGCAGCGTTGTTAGGACCGGGAGTGTCGAAGCTTTCTTT.